This T cell receptor beta chain was obtained from a study of shared clonotypes between healthy human individuals. Looking at the study overall: The people who gave samples were a couple of women and three men aged 18 to 49.

Genomic DNA (from each subset) was split evenly across several immunoSEQ plates. Loaded into unsorted PBMC replicate PCRs was roughly 320 ng DNA, some 30,000 T cell genomes. Profiled with immunoSEQ multiplex PCR; TCRdb holds only in-frame clones, not every one. The top ten hold over 10% of the sample, which has 400,000 to 600,000 clones, 70% to 80% seen once. Germline CDR1 and CDR2: MNHNS and SASEGT. The CDR3 covers 13 residues. V lost 5 bases, J lost 5 bases, and 12 bases lay in between. The donors, all of them Caucasian adults, lived in Nashville, Tennessee. Sequencing was done on a sample of PBMCs. The clonotype comes from a woman between 40 and 55 years old in good health. Some clones in this sample may be carry-over from other donors' samples. The genes are TRBV6-1 and TRBJ2-5; D gene ambiguous. The CDR3 protein is CASSLTLRETQYF. CDR3 sequence (DNA): TGTGCCAGCAGTTTAACGCTCCGGGAGACCCAGTACTTC.